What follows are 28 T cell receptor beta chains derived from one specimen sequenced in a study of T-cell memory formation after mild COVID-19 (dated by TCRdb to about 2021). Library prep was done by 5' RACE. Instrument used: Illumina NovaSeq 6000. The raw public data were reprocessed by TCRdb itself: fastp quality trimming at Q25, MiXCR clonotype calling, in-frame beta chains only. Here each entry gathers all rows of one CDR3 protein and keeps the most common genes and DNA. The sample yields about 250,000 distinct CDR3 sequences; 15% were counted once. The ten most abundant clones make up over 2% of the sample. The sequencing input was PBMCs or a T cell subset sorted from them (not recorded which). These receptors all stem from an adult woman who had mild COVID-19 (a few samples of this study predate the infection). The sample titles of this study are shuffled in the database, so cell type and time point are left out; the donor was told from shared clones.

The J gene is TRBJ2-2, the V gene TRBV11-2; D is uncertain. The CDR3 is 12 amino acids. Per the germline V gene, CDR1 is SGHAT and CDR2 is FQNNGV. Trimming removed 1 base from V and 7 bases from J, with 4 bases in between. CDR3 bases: TGTGCCAGCAGCTTAGCTTACGGGGAGCTGTTTTTT. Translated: CASSLAYGELFF.

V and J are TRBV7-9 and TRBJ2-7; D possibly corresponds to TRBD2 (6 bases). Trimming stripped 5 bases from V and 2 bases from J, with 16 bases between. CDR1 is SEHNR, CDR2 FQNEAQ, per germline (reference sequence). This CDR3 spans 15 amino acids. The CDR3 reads CASSLDPGVPYEQYF. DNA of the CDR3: TGTGCCAGCAGCCTAGATCCGGGGGTACCCTACGAGCAGTACTTC.

The CDR3 nucleotides are TGTGCCAGCAGGGGGGCCCAGGACGGCCAAGAGACCCAGTACTTC. Translated: CASRGAQDGQETQYF. The J gene is TRBJ2-5, the V gene TRBV2; TRBD1 might be the D (6 bases). This CDR3 spans 15 amino acids. From germline, CDR1 is SNHLY and CDR2 FYNNEI. V dropped 6 bases and J dropped 1 base, with 15 bases sitting between them.

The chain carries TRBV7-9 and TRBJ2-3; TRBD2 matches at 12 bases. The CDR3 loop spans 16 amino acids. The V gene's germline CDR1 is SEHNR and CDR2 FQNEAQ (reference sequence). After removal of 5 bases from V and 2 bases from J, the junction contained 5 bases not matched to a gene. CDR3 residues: CASSAGTSGLTDTQYF. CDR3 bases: TGTGCCAGCAGCGCCGGGACTAGCGGGCTCACAGATACGCAGTATTTT.

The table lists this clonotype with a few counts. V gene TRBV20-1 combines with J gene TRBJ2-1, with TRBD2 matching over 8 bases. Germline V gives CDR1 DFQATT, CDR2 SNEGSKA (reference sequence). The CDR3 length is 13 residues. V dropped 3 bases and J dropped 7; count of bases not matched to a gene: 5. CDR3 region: CSASGGASNEQFF. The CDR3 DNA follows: TGCAGTGCTAGCGGGGGGGCGAGTAATGAGCAGTTCTTC.

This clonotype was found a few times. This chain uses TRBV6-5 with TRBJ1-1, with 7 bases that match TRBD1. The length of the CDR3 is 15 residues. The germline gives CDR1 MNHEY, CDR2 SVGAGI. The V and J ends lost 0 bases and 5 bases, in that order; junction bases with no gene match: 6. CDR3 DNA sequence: TGTGCCAGCAGTTACTCGAGGGGGCGAGGGACTGAAGCTTTCTTT. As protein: CASSYSRGRGTEAFF.

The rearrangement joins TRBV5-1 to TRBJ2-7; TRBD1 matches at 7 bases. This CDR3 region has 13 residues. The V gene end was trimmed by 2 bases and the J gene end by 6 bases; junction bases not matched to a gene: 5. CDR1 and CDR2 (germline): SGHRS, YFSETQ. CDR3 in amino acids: CASSLGQDSEQYF. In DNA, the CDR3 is TGCGCCAGCAGCTTAGGACAGGATTCCGAGCAGTACTTC.

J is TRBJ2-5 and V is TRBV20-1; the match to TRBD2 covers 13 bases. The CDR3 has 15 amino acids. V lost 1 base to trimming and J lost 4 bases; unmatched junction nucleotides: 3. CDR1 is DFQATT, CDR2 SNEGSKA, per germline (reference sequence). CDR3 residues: CSARGLAGGGETQYF. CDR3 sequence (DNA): TGCAGTGCTAGAGGACTAGCGGGGGGTGGAGAGACCCAGTACTTC.

The CDR3 DNA is TGTGCCAGCAGCCCAGGGCAGGGAGTGGGAAACACCATATATTTT. This encodes CASSPGQGVGNTIYF. The gene calls are TRBV7-6 and TRBJ1-3, with D possibly matching TRBD1 (5 bases). The CDR3 spans 15 residues. V lost 5 bases and J lost 4, with 15 bases in between. Germline CDR1 and CDR2: SGHVS and FNYEAQ.

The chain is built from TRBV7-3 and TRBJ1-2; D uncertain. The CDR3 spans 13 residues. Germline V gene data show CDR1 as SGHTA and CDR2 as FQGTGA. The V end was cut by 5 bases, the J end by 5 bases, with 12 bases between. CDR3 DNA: TGTGCCAGCAGCCCGGAGACATGGTATGGCTACACCTTC. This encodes CASSPETWYGYTF. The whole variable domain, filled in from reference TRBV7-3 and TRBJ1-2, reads GAGVSQTPSNKVTEKGKYVELRCDPISGHTALYWYRQSLGQGPEFLIYFQGTGAADDSGLPNDRFFAVRPEGSVSTLKIQRTERGDSAVYLCASSPETWYGYTFGSGTRLTVV.

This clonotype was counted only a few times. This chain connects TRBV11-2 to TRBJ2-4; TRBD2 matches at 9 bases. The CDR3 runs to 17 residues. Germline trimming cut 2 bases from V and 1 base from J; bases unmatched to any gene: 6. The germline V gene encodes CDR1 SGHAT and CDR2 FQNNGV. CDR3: CASSLRTSELAKNIQYF. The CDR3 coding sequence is TGTGCCAGCAGCTTAAGGACTAGCGAGCTTGCCAAAAACATTCAGTACTTC.

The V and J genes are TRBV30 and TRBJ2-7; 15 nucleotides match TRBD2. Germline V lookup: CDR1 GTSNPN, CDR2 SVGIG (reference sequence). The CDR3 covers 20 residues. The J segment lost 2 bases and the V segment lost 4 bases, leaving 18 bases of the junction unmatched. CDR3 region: CAWTKNFPGLAGGRAYEQYF. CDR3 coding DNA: TGTGCCTGGACCAAAAATTTCCCGGGACTAGCGGGAGGCCGGGCCTACGAGCAGTACTTC.

Written as DNA, the CDR3 is TGTGCCAGCACCCTACGGGGATACCAAGAGACCCAGTACTTC. Its protein is CASTLRGYQETQYF. The rearrangement links TRBV12-3 or TRBV12-4 to TRBJ2-5; TRBD2 is a possible D gene (5 bases). The length of the CDR3 is 14 residues. The germline V and J ends were trimmed by 7 bases and 0 bases, with 12 bases remaining between them.

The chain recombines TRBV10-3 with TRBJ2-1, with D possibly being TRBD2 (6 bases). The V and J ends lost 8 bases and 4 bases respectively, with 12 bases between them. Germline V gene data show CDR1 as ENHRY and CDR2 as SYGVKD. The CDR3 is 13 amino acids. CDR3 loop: CAIREMGYNEQFF. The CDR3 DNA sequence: TGTGCCATCCGGGAGATGGGTTACAATGAGCAGTTCTTC.

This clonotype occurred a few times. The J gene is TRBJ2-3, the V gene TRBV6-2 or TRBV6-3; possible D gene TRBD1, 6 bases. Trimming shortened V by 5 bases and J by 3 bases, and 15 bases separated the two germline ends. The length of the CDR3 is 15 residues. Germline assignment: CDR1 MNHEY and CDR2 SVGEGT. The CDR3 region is CASSATGFGTDTQYF. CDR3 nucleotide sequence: TGTGCCAGCAGTGCTACAGGGTTTGGGACAGATACGCAGTATTTT.

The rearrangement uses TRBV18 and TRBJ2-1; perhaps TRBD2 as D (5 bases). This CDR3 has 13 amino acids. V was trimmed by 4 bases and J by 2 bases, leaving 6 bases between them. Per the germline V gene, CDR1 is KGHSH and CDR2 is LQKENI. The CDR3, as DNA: TGTGCCAGCTCACGCGGGCCCTACAATGAGCAGTTCTTC. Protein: CASSRGPYNEQFF. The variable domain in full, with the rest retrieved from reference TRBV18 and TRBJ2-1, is NAGVMQNPRHLVRRRGQEARLRCSPMKGHSHVYWYRQLPEEGLKFMVYLQKENIIDESGMPKERFSAEFPKEGPSILRIQQVVRGDSAAYFCASSRGPYNEQFFGPGTRLTVL.

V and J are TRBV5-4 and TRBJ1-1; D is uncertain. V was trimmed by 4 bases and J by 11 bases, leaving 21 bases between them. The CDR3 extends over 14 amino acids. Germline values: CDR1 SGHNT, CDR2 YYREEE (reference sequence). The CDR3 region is CASSVGGGIRFAFF. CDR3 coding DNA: TGTGCCAGCAGCGTGGGAGGAGGGATACGGTTCGCTTTCTTT.

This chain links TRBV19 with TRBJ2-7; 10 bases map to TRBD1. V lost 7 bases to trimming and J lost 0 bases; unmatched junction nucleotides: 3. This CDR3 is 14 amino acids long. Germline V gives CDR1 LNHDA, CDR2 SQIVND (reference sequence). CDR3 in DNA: TGTGCCAGTACCCGGGACAGGGGCTCCTACGAGCAGTACTTC. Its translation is CASTRDRGSYEQYF.

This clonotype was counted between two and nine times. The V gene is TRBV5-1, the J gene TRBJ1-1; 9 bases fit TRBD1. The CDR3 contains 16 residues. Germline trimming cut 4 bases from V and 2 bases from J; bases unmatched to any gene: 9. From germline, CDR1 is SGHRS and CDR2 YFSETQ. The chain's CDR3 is CASSSGQGSFNTEAFF. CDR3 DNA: TGCGCCAGCAGCAGCGGACAGGGGAGTTTTAACACTGAAGCTTTCTTT. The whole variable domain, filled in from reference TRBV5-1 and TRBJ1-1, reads KAGVTQTPRYLIKTRGQQVTLSCSPISGHRSVSWYQQTPGQGLQFLFEYFSETQRNKGNFPGRFSGRQFSNSRSEMNVSTLELGDSALYLCASSSGQGSFNTEAFFGQGTRLTVV.

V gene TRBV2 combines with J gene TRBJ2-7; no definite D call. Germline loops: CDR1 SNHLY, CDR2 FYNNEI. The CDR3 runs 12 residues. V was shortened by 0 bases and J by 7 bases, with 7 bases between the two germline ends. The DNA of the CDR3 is TGTGCCAGCAGTGAAGCGCTTGGGGAGCAGTACTTC. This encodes CASSEALGEQYF.

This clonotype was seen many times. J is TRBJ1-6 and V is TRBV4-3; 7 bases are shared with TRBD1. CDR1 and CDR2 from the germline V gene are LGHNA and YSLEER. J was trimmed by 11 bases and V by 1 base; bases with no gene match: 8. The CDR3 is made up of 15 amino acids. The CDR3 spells CASSQGGGRGAPLHF. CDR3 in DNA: TGCGCCAGCAGCCAAGGAGGGGGCCGAGGGGCACCCCTCCACTTT.

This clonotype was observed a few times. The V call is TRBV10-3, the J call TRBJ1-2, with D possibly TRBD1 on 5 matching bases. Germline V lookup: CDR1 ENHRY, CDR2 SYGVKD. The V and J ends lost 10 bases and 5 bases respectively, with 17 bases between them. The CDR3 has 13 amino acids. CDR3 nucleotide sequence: TGTGCCACCTTACCGGGACCGTATTATGGCTACACCTTC. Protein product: CATLPGPYYGYTF.

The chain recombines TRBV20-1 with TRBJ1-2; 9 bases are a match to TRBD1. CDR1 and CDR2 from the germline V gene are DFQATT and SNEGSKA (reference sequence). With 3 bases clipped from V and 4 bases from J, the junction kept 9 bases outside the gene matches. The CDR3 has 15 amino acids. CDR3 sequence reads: CSASPGQGISYGYTF. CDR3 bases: TGCAGTGCTAGCCCCGGACAGGGGATTAGCTATGGCTACACCTTC.

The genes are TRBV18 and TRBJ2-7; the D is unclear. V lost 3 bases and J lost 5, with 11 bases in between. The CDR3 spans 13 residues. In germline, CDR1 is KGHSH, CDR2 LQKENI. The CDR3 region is CASSPKGLNEQYF. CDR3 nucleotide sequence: TGTGCCAGCTCACCGAAGGGTTTGAACGAGCAGTACTTC.

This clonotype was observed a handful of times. CDR3 sequence: CASSLLGNRGRDEQYF. The CDR3 bases are TGTGCCAGCAGCTTGTTGGGAAACAGGGGGCGCGACGAGCAGTACTTC. J is TRBJ2-7 and V is TRBV5-6; 9 positions match TRBD1. The V segment lost 1 base and the J segment 5 bases; nucleotides outside the gene matches: 10. Germline assignment: CDR1 SGHDT and CDR2 YYEEEE. The CDR3 spans 16 residues.

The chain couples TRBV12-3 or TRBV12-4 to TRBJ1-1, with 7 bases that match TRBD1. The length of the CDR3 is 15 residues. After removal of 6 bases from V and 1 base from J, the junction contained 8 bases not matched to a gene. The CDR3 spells CASRTGSRRNTEAFF. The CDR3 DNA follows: TGTGCCAGCAGGACAGGGAGCCGACGGAACACTGAAGCTTTCTTT.

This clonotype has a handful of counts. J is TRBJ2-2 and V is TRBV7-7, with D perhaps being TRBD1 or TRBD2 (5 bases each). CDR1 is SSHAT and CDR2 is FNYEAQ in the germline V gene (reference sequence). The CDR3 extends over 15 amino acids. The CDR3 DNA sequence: TGTTCTAGCAGCTTAAGCCCCTTAGGGGCCGGGGAGCTGTTTTTT. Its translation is CSSSLSPLGAGELFF.

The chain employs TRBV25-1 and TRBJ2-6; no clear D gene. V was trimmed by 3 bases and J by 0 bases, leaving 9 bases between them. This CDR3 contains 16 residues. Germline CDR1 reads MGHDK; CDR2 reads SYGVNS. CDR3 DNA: TGTGCCAGCAGTGATGAAGGTGGCTCTGGGGCCAACGTCCTGACTTTC. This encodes CASSDEGGSGANVLTF.